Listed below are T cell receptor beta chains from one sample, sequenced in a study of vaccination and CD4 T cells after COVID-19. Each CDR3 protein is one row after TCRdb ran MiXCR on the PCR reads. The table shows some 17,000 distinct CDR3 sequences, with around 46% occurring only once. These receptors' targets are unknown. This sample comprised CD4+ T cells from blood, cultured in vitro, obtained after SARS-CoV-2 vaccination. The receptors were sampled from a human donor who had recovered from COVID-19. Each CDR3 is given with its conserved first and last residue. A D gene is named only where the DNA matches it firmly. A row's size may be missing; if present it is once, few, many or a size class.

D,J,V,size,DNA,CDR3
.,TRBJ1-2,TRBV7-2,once,TGTGCCAGCAGCTTAGGCAGTTCCTATGGCTTCACCTTC,CASSLGSSYGFTF
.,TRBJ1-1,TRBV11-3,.,TGTGCCAGCAGCTTGAGAGTGAACACTGAAGCTTTCTTT,CASSLRVNTEAFF
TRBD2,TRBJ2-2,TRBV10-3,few,TGTGCCATCAGTGTGACTAGCGGCTACCAAGGGAGCACCGGGGAGCTGTTTTTT,CAISVTSGYQGSTGELFF
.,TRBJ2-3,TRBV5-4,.,TGTGCCAGCAGCTTGAAGGGAGGCACAGATACGCAGTATTTT,CASSLKGGTDTQYF
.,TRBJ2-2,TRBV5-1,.,TGCGCCAGCAGCTTGGCGACCGCCTCTAACACCGGGGAGCTGTTTTTT,CASSLATASNTGELFF
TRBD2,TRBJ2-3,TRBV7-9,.,TGTGCCAGCAGCTTGGACCTAGCGGGGAGGGATACGCAGTATTTT,CASSLDLAGRDTQYF
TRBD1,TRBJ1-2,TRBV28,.,TGTGCCAGCAGTTCTTCATTACGAACAGGGGGATTCAACTATGGCTACACCTTC,CASSSSLRTGGFNYGYTF
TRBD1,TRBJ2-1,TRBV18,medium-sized,TGTGCCAGCTCACGAGGACAGGAGGATGAGCAGTTCTTC,CASSRGQEDEQFF
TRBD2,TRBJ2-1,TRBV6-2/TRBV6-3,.,TGTGCCAGCAGTTTGACTAGCGGGAGCCCGAATGAGCAGTTCTTC,CASSLTSGSPNEQFF
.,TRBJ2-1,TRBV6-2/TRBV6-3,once,TGTGCCAGCACCCTTCACCGGTTGGAAGAACCGCAGTTCTTC,CASTLHRLEEPQFF
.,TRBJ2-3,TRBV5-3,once,TGTGCCAGCAGCCGAGGGAATTCCGGGACCCGGGGGACAGATACGCAGTATTTT,CASSRGNSGTRGTDTQYF
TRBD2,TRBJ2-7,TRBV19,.,TGTGCCAGTAGTACCGGACTAGTCTACGAGCAGTACTTC,CASSTGLVYEQYF
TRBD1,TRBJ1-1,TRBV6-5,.,TGTGCCAGCAGTTACCACGACAGGGTCCTGGTCGCAGCTTTCTTT,CASSYHDRVLVAAFF
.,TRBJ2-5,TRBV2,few,TGTGCCACCGGCTCTGGGCAAGAGACCCAGTACTTC,CATGSGQETQYF
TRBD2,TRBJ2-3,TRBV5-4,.,TGTGCCAGCAGCTCCCGGGGTAGCGGGAGGACAACAGATACGCAGTATTTT,CASSSRGSGRTTDTQYF
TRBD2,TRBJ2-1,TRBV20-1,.,TGCAGTGCTAGATCCGGGAGGGCCGGTAATGAGCAGTTCTTC,CSARSGRAGNEQFF
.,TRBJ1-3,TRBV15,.,TGTGCCACCAGCAGAGATCTTCACAAGTCGGCAGGGCGAAACACCATATATTTT,CATSRDLHKSAGRNTIYF
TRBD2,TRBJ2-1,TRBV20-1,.,TGCAGTGCTAGAGATATTAGGGGACTAGCGGGAGGGCCCCTTTCCAATGAGCAGTTCTTC,CSARDIRGLAGGPLSNEQFF
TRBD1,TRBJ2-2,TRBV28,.,TGTGCCAGCAGTTGGGGACAGGGTTTTTCTGGGGAGCTGTTTTTT,CASSWGQGFSGELFF
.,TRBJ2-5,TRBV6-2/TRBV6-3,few,TGTGCCACCGAAAGGGGACACCCCGTAGAGACCCAGTACTTC,CATERGHPVETQYF
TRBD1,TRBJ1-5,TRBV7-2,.,TGTGCCAGCAGCTTAGACGTGACAGGGCATCAGCCCCAGCATTTT,CASSLDVTGHQPQHF
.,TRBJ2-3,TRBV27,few,TGTGCCAGCAGTAACACAGATACGCAGTATTTT,CASSNTDTQYF
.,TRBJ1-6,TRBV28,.,TGTGCCAGCAGTTCGGCAGGGCCGAATTCACCCCTCCACTTT,CASSSAGPNSPLHF
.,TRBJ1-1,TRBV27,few,TGTGCCAGCAGTTTTAGGATGAACACTGAAGCTTTCTTT,CASSFRMNTEAFF
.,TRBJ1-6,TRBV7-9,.,TGTGCCAGCAGCCCAAGCGATGGGAGGTCACCCCTCCACTTT,CASSPSDGRSPLHF
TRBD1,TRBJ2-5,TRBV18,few,TGTGCCAGCTCATCCGATACAGGGGGAGAGACCCAGTACTTC,CASSSDTGGETQYF
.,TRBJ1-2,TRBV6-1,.,TGTGCCAGCAAGAGGGACGGCTTTTATGGCTACACCTTC,CASKRDGFYGYTF
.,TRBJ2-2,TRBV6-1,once,TGTGCCAGCAGTGCCCGGGTGGCGAACACCGGGGAGCTGTTTTTT,CASSARVANTGELFF
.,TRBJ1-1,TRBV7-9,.,TGTGCCAGCAGTCCGAACAGGGAGAACACTGAAGCTTTCTTT,CASSPNRENTEAFF
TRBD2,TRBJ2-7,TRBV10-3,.,TGTGCCATCAGTACGGTAAACTCCGGGACTACATACGAGCAGTACTTC,CAISTVNSGTTYEQYF
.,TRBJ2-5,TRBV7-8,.,TGTGCCAGCAGCTTCCCGGGAGTAGAGACCCAGTACTTC,CASSFPGVETQYF
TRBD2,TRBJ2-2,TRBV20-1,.,TGCAGTGCTGGGGGGGACACCGGGGAGCTGTTTTTT,CSAGGDTGELFF